These 13 T cell receptor beta chains were sequenced from one sample in a study of CD8 T cells in Susac syndrome. Reverse transcription of about 0.45 to 1 ug RNA used random hexamers. TCRdb re-analysed the immunoSEQ multiplex PCR reads in MiXCR, keeping a single row per CDR3 protein. The sample includes a few hundred thousand distinct CDR3 sequences, about 82% of them seen just once. Source material: CD8+ T cells from PBMCs. The receptors derive from a human donor with multiple sclerosis.

V gene TRBV24-1 combines with J gene TRBJ2-4; D unclear. The CDR3 is 13 residues long. Germline V CDR1 and CDR2: KGHDR, SFDVKD. Trimming shortened V by 2 bases and J by 5 bases, and 6 bases separated the two germline ends. The CDR3 reads CATSDWAENIQYF. As DNA, the CDR3 is TGTGCCACCAGTGATTGGGCCGAAAACATTCAGTACTTC.

The chain couples TRBV27 to TRBJ2-1; TRBD2 matches at 8 bases. CDR3 length: 14 residues. Germline V lookup: CDR1 MNHEY, CDR2 SMNVEV (reference sequence). V dropped 7 bases and J dropped 5; count of bases not matched to a gene: 7. The CDR3 protein is CASTLLAAHNEQFF. CDR3 in DNA: TGTGCCAGCACCTTACTAGCGGCCCACAATGAGCAGTTCTTC.

J is TRBJ2-2 and V is TRBV18, with 8 bases lining up with TRBD1. Losses at the gene ends were 0 bases for V and 2 bases for J; bases not matched to a gene: 5. The germline CDR1 and CDR2 sequences are KGHSH and LQKENI. This CDR3 region has 17 residues. The CDR3 loop reads CASSPPVTGVNTGELFF. The CDR3 coding sequence is TGTGCCAGCTCACCACCAGTGACAGGGGTTAACACCGGGGAGCTGTTTTTT.

V is TRBV6-5 and J is TRBJ1-5, with D perhaps matching TRBD1 (5 bases). Germline assignment: CDR1 MNHEY and CDR2 SVGAGI. The V end was cut by 6 bases, the J end by 7 bases, with 19 bases between. CDR3 length: 15 amino acids. The CDR3 loop reads CASSPDSPSGQPQHF. DNA for the CDR3: TGTGCCAGCAGCCCAGACAGTCCATCAGGGCAGCCCCAGCATTTT.

This clonotype has just one count. The chain couples TRBV28 to TRBJ2-1; the D gene is possibly TRBD2 (6 bases). Germline CDR1 reads MDHEN; CDR2 reads SYDVKM. V was clipped by 2 bases and J by 1 base, with 18 bases between them. The length of the CDR3 is 18 residues. The CDR3 loop reads CASSLGIGVGGSYNEQFF. For the CDR3, the DNA is TGTGCCAGCAGTTTAGGTATAGGGGTAGGAGGGTCCTACAATGAGCAGTTCTTC.

The chain has TRBV27 and TRBJ2-1; 7 nucleotides match TRBD2. The CDR3 sequence is 14 residues long. J was trimmed by 8 bases and V by 3 bases; bases with no gene match: 7. The germline V gene encodes CDR1 MNHEY and CDR2 SMNVEV (reference sequence). The CDR3: CASSFVGRTHEQFF. The CDR3 DNA is TGTGCCAGCAGTTTTGTCGGGAGGACCCATGAGCAGTTCTTC.

The rearrangement uses TRBV28 and TRBJ2-2; D uncertain. This CDR3 region has 14 residues. The germline V gene encodes CDR1 MDHEN and CDR2 SYDVKM. V lost 8 bases to trimming and J lost 1 base, with 11 bases between them. The CDR3, as DNA: TGTGCCAGCTCCGCGCCTGGGAACACCGGGGAGCTGTTTTTT. The encoded protein is CASSAPGNTGELFF.

The rearrangement joins TRBV7-9 to TRBJ2-5; D uncertain. Trimming shortened V by 7 bases and J by 5 bases, and 26 bases separated the two germline ends. CDR1 SEHNR and CDR2 FQNEAQ come from the germline V gene (reference sequence). There are 17 residues in the CDR3. CDR3 coding DNA: TGTGCCAGCACCCTACCCGGACGTACGGTACAAGTGGAGACCCAGTACTTC. It yields the protein CASTLPGRTVQVETQYF. Full variable domain (missing parts from reference TRBV7-9 and TRBJ2-5): DTGVSQNPRHKITKRGQNVTFRCDPISEHNRLYWYRQTLGQGPEFLTYFQNEAQLEKSRLLSDRFSAERPKGSFSTLEIQRTEQGDSAMYLCASTLPGRTVQVETQYFGPGTRLLVL.

This clonotype was counted between two and nine times. The chain carries TRBV6-2 or TRBV6-3 and TRBJ2-1; possibly TRBD1 for D (5 bases). The CDR3 runs 13 residues. Germline CDR1 reads MNHEY; CDR2 reads SVGEGT. V was trimmed by 6 bases and J by 4 bases, leaving 10 bases between them. CDR3 region: CASSQGPYNEQFF. CDR3 sequence (DNA): TGTGCCAGCAGCCAGGGTCCTTACAATGAGCAGTTCTTC.

V gene TRBV12-5 combines with J gene TRBJ1-1; perhaps TRBD1 as D (5 bases). The CDR3 totals 17 residues. Germline V lookup: CDR1 LGHNT, CDR2 FRNRAP. Deletions cut 3 bases from V and 3 bases from J, with 20 bases between. The CDR3 spells CASGFTDIFGPYTEAFF. CDR3 bases: TGTGCTAGTGGTTTCACGGACATCTTCGGACCTTACACTGAAGCTTTCTTT.

The V call is TRBV7-9, the J call TRBJ2-1; D unresolved. This CDR3 is built from 12 residues. Deletions cut 4 bases from V and 4 bases from J, with 5 bases between. Germline CDR1 SEHNR, CDR2 FQNEAQ (reference sequence). The CDR3 here is CASSSEYNEQFF. The CDR3 DNA is TGTGCCAGCAGCTCCGAGTACAATGAGCAGTTCTTC. The full variable domain, in which reference TRBV7-9 and TRBJ2-1 provide the parts outside the CDR3, is DTGVSQNPRHKITKRGQNVTFRCDPISEHNRLYWYRQTLGQGPEFLTYFQNEAQLEKSRLLSDRFSAERPKGSFSTLEIQRTEQGDSAMYLCASSSEYNEQFFGPGTRLTVL.

J is TRBJ2-1 and V is TRBV19, with D perhaps being TRBD1 or TRBD2 (6 bases each). V dropped 0 bases and J dropped 8 bases, with 14 bases sitting between them. Germline V gene data show CDR1 as LNHDA and CDR2 as SQIVND (reference sequence). The CDR3 has 15 residues. The CDR3, as DNA: TGTGCCAGTAGTATAGATCGGGGGCTAGTAGATGAGCAGTTCTTC. Protein product: CASSIDRGLVDEQFF.

The CDR3 DNA is TGCAGCGTTACAGGGGGAACCGGGGAGCTGTTTTTT. It specifies CSVTGGTGELFF. The chain carries TRBV29-1 and TRBJ2-2; 8 nucleotides line up with TRBD1. V was clipped by 5 bases and J by 5 bases; unmatched bases: 1. The CDR3 is 12 amino acids. Germline values: CDR1 SQVTM, CDR2 ANQGSEA.